This T cell receptor beta chain was recovered during a study of post-analysis software for immune sequencing data. For the study at large: Multiple sclerosis in the patients followed relapsing-remitting, secondary progressive and progressive-relapsing courses. Overall study results and limits: Controls had lower frequencies than patients of about 5 TRBV segments, which included TRBV5-6, TRBV5-1 and TRBV20-1. Analysis by F measure revealed that same-batch samples clustered strongly together. There was significantly lower normalized Chao1 diversity in multiple sclerosis patients than in controls.

Unique molecular identifiers had been added to the TCR beta cDNA libraries. Each CDR3 protein gets one entry after TCRdb re-called the PCR reads with MiXCR. The sample carries 150,000 to 200,000 distinct CDR3 sequences, over 25% recorded once. Per germline, CDR1 MDHEN and CDR2 SYDVKM. V was shortened by 4 bases and J by 1 base, with 13 bases between the two germline ends. This CDR3 spans 15 amino acids. In this sample, this clonotype turned up many times. Its antigen is as yet unknown. This receptor was taken from a girl aged 10 to 17 with multiple sclerosis. What was sequenced was blood. The chain has TRBV28 and TRBJ2-5; a possible D gene is TRBD1 (6 bases). The CDR3 sequence: CASSSQDRTQETQYF. The CDR3 DNA follows: TGTGCCAGCAGTTCCCAGGACAGAACCCAAGAGACCCAGTACTTC.